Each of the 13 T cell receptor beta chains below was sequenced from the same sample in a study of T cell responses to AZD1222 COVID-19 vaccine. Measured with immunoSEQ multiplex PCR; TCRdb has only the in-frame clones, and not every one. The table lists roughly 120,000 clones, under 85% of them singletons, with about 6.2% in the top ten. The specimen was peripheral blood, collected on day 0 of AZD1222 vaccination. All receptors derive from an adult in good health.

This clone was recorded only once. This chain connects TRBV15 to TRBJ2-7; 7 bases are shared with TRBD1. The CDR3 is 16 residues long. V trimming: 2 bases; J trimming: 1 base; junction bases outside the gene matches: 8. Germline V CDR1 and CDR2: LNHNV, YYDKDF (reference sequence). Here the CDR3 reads CATSRTSGQRSYEQYF. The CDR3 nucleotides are TGTGCCACCAGCAGAACGTCGGGACAGAGGTCCTACGAGCAGTACTTC.

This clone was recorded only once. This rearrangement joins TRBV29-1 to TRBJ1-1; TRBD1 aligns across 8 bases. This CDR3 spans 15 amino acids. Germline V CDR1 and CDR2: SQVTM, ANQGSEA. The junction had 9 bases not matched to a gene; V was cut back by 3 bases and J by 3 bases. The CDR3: CSVEGGPDRDTEAFF. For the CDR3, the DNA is TGCAGCGTTGAGGGGGGGCCGGACAGGGACACTGAAGCTTTCTTT.

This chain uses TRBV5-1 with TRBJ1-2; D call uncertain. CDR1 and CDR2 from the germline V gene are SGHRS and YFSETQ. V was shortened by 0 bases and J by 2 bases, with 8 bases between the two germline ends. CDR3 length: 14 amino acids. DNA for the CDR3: TGCGCCAGCAGCTTGGCCGGGCAGAACTATGGCTACACCTTC. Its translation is CASSLAGQNYGYTF.

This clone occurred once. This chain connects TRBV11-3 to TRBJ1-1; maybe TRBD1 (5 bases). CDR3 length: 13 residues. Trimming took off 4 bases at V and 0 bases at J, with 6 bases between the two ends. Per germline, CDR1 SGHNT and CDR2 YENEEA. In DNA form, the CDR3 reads TGTGCCAGCAGCTCAGGGATGAACACTGAAGCTTTCTTT. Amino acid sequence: CASSSGMNTEAFF.

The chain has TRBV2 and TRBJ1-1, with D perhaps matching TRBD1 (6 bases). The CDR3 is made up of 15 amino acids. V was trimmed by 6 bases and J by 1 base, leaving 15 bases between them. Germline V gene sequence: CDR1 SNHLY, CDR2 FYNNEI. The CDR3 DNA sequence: TGTGCCAGCAGGGTTAAGGAGGGGGGGAACACTGAAGCTTTCTTT. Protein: CASRVKEGGNTEAFF.

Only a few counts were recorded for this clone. The CDR3 here is CASSLPTGYYGYTF. In DNA, the CDR3 is TGTGCCAGCAGCTTACCGACAGGGTACTATGGCTACACCTTC. The chain links TRBV7-2 to TRBJ1-2, with TRBD1 matching 7 bases. CDR3 length: 14 residues. Trimming removed 2 bases from V and 3 bases from J; junction bases left unmatched: 3. Germline CDR1 reads SGHTA; CDR2 reads FQGNSA.

CDR3 amino acids: CASSLTSNEKLFF. CDR3 DNA: TGCGCCAGCAGCTTGACCTCTAATGAAAAACTGTTTTTT. The chain links TRBV5-1 to TRBJ1-4; the D is unclear. The CDR3 has 13 residues. Germline V gene sequence: CDR1 SGHRS, CDR2 YFSETQ. The V end lost 1 base, the J end lost 3 bases, and 4 bases lay between the germline ends.

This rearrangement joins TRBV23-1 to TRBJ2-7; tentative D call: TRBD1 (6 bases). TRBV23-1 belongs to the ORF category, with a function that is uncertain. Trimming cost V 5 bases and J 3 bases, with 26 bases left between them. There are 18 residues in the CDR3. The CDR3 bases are TGCGCCAGCAGTGGCCTCCGTGACAGGTGTTCCGGGCGCTACGAGCAGTACTTC. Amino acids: CASSGLRDRCSGRYEQYF.

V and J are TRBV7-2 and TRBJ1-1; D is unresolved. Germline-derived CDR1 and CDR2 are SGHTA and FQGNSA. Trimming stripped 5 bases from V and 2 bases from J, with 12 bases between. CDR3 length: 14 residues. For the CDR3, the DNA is TGTGCCAGCAGCCCCTCCGGGGTAAACACTGAAGCTTTCTTT. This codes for CASSPSGVNTEAFF. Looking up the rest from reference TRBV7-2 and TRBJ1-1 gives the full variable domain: GAGVSQSPSNKVTEKGKDVELRCDPISGHTALYWYRQSLGQGLEFLIYFQGNSAPDKSGLPSDRFSAERTGGSVSTLTIQRTQQEDSAVYLCASSPSGVNTEAFFGQGTRLTVV.

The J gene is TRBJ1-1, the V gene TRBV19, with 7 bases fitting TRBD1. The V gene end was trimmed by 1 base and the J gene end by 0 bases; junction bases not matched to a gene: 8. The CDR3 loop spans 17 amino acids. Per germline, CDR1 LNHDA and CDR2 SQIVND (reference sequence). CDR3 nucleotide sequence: TGTGCCAGTAGTATAGGAAGGGGGCGCGTAATGAACACTGAAGCTTTCTTT. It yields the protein CASSIGRGRVMNTEAFF. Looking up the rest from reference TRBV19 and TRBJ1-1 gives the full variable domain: DGGITQSPKYLFRKEGQNVTLSCEQNLNHDAMYWYRQDPGQGLRLIYYSQIVNDFQKGDIAEGYSVSREKKESFPLTVTSAQKNPTAFYLCASSIGRGRVMNTEAFFGQGTRLTVV.

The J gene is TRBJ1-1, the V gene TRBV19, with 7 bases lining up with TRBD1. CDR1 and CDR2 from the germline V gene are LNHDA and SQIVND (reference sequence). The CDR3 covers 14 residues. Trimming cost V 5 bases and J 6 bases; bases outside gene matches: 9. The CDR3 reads CASSPPTGSSEAFF. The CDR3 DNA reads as TGTGCCAGTAGTCCTCCGACAGGGTCATCTGAAGCTTTCTTT.

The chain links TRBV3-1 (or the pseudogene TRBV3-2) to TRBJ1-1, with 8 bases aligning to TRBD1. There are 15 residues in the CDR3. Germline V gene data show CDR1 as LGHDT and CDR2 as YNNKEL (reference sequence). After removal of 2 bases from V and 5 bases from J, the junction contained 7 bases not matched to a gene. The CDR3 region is CASSQLPTGGTEAFF. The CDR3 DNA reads TGTGCCAGCAGCCAACTCCCCACAGGGGGGACTGAAGCTTTCTTT.

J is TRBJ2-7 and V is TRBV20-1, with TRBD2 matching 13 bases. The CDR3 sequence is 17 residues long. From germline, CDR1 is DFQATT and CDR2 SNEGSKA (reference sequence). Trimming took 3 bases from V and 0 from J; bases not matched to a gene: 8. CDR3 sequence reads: CSASGTSGANRSYEQYF. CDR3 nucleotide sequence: TGCAGTGCTAGTGGGACTAGCGGGGCCAATCGCTCCTACGAGCAGTACTTC.